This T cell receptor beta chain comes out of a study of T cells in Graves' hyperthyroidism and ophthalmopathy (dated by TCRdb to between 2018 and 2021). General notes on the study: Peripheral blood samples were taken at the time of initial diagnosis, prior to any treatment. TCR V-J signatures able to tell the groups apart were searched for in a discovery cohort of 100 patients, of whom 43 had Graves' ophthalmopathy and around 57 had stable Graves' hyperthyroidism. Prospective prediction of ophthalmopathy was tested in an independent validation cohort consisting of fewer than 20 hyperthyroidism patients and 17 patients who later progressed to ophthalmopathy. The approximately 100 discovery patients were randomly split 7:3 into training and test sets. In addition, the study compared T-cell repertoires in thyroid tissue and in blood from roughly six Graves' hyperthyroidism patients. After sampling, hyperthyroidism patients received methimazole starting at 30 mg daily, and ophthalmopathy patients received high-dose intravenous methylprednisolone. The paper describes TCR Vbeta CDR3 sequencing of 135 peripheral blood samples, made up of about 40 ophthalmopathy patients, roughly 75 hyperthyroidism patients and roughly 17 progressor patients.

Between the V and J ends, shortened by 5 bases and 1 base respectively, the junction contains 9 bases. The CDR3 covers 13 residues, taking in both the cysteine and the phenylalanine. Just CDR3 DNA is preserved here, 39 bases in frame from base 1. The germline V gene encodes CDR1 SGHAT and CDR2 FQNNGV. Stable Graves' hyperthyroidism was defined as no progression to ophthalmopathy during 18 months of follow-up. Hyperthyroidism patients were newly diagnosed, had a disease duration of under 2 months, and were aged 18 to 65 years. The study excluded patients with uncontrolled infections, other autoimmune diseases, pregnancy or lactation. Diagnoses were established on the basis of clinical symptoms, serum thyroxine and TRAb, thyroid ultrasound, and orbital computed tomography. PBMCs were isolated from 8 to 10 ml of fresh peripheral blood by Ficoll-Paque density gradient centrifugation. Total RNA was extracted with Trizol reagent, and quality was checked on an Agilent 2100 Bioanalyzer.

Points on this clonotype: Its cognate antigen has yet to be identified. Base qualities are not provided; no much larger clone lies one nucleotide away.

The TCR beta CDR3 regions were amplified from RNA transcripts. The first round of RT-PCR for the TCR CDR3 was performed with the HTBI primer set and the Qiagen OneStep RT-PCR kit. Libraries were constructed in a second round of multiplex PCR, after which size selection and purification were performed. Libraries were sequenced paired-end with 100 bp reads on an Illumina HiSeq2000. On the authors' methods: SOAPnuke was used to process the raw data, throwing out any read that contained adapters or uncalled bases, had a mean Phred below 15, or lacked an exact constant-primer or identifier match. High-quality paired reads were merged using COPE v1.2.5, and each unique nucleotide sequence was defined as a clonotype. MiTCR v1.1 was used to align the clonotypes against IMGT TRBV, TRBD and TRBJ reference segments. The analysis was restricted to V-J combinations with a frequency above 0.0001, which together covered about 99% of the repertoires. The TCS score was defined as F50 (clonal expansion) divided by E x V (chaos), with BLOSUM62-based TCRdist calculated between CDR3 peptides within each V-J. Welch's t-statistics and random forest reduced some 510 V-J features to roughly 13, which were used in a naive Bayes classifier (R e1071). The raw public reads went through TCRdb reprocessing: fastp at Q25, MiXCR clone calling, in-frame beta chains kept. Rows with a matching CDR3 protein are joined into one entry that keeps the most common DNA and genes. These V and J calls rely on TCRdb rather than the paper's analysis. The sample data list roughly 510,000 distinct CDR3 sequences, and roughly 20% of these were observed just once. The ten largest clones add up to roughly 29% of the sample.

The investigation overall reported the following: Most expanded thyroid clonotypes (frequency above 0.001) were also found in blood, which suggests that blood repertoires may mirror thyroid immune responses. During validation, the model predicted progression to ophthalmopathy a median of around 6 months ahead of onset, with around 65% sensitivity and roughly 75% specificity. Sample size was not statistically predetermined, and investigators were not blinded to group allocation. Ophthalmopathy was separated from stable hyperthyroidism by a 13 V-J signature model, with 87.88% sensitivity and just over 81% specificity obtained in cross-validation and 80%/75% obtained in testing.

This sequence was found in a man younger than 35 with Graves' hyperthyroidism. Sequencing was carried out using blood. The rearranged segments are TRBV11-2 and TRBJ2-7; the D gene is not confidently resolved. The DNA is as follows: TGTGCCAGCAGCGAGACCCCTTCCTACGAGCAGTACTTC. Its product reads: CASSETPSYEQYF. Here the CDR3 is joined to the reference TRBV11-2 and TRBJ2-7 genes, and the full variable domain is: EAGVAQSPRYKIIEKRQSVAFWCNPISGHATLYWYQQILGQGPKLLIQFQNNGVVDDSQLPKDRFSAERLKGVDSTLKIQPAKLEDSAVYLCASSETPSYEQYFGPGTRLTVT.